A single sample gave rise to the 30 T cell receptor beta chains below, sequenced in a study of blood T cell repertoires in COVID-19. Profiled with immunoSEQ multiplex PCR; TCRdb holds only in-frame clones, not every one. Of roughly 280,000 clones in the sample, roughly 86% were seen once. The source material was peripheral blood. The receptors originated from a young man with active or convalescent COVID-19.

This clone has a handful of counts. CDR3 sequence: CASSNSATYEQYF. The CDR3 DNA follows: TGTGCCAGTAGTAATTCCGCGACCTACGAGCAGTACTTC. This chain links TRBV19 with TRBJ2-7; D not certain. The CDR3 consists of 13 residues. The V gene's germline CDR1 is LNHDA and CDR2 SQIVND (reference sequence). The ends were cut back, 4 bases at V and 2 bases at J, with 9 bases in the middle.

The chain links TRBV9 to TRBJ2-5, with D maybe TRBD1 (5 bases). Germline CDR1 and CDR2: SGDLS and YYNGEE. This CDR3 is 15 amino acids long. V was shortened by 0 bases and J by 4 bases, with 13 bases between the two germline ends. As DNA, the CDR3 is TGTGCCAGCAGCGTAGAAGGTTGGGGCCGAGAGACCCAGTACTTC. Translated, it gives CASSVEGWGRETQYF.

This sequence joins TRBV6-2 or TRBV6-3 and TRBJ1-2, with D possibly TRBD1 on 5 matching bases. The V gene's germline CDR1 is MNHEY and CDR2 SVGEGT. This CDR3 has 15 residues. V dropped 0 bases and J dropped 2 bases, with 10 bases sitting between them. The CDR3: CASSYSAGNNYGYTF. The CDR3 nucleotides read TGTGCCAGCAGTTACTCGGCAGGGAACAACTATGGCTACACCTTC.

The V and J genes are TRBV6-4 and TRBJ2-1; D is undetermined. The CDR3 consists of 16 residues. CDR1 and CDR2 from the germline V gene are MRHNA and SNTAGT. V lost 1 base and J lost 0, with 10 bases in between. In nucleotides, the CDR3 is TGTGCCAGCAGTGACTTTTTAAGGAGCTCCTACAATGAGCAGTTCTTC. This translates into CASSDFLRSSYNEQFF.

A few counts support this clone. The V and J genes are TRBV5-5 and TRBJ1-1; TRBD1 is a possible D gene (5 bases). The CDR3 consists of 14 residues. Trimming cost V 5 bases and J 2 bases, with 13 bases left between them. Germline CDR1 is SGHKS and CDR2 is YYEKEE (reference sequence). The DNA of the CDR3 is TGTGCCAGCAGGCCACAGGTGATTAACACTGAAGCTTTCTTT. This codes for CASRPQVINTEAFF.

There are a few counts of this clone. The CDR3 loop is CASSQSPIVAGTYEQYF. CDR3 in DNA: TGCGCCAGCAGCCAATCCCCCATAGTAGCGGGAACCTACGAGCAGTACTTC. J is TRBJ2-7 and V is TRBV4-3; 8 bases line up with TRBD2. Germline V gene sequence: CDR1 LGHNA, CDR2 YSLEER. This CDR3 region has 17 residues. Trimming cost V 2 bases and J 2 bases; bases outside gene matches: 11.

The rearrangement joins TRBV28 to TRBJ1-2; the match to TRBD1 covers 11 bases. V was clipped by 6 bases and J by 4 bases; unmatched bases: 10. CDR1 MDHEN and CDR2 SYDVKM come from the germline V gene. CDR3 length: 16 amino acids. The CDR3 nucleotides are TGTGCCAGCAGCCCATCATCCGGGACAGGGGGCTATGGCTACACCTTC. Translation: CASSPSSGTGGYGYTF.

DNA for the CDR3: TGTGCCAGCAGTTACTCGCAACAGGCGTCCTACAATGAGCAGTTCTTC. This gives the protein CASSYSQQASYNEQFF. The J gene is TRBJ2-1, the V gene TRBV6-5; D perhaps matches TRBD1 (5 bases). Trimming shortened V by 0 bases and J by 1 base, and 10 bases separated the two germline ends. The CDR3 length is 16 residues. Germline CDR1 MNHEY, CDR2 SVGAGI.

The CDR3 nucleotides read TGTGCCAGCAGCCAAGGAGGAGGAAGCAATCAGCCCCAGCATTTT. Its translation: CASSQGGGSNQPQHF. V usage is TRBV3-1 (or the pseudogene TRBV3-2) and J usage is TRBJ1-5; no firm D call. V lost 1 base and J lost 1, with 8 bases in between. The CDR3 is 15 amino acids. From germline, CDR1 is LGHDT and CDR2 YNNKEL (reference sequence).

This rearrangement joins TRBV29-1 to TRBJ2-3, with TRBD2 matching 7 bases. From germline, CDR1 is SQVTM and CDR2 ANQGSEA. J was trimmed by 4 bases and V by 4 bases; bases with no gene match: 5. The CDR3 extends over 13 amino acids. DNA for the CDR3: TGCAGCGTTGGAAAACTAGCGTCAGATACGCAGTATTTT. Amino acids: CSVGKLASDTQYF.

The gene calls are TRBV12-3 or TRBV12-4 and TRBJ1-3, with D unclear. Trimming left V 6 bases short and J 0 bases short, with 6 bases between. This CDR3 has 13 amino acids. The CDR3 nucleotides are TGTGCCAGCAGGCAGAACTCTGGAAACACCATATATTTT. Translated, it gives CASRQNSGNTIYF.

The chain joins TRBV6-7 to TRBJ2-5; 11 bases map to TRBD1. TRBV6-7 qualifies as an ORF whose function is uncertain. V dropped 4 bases and J dropped 3; count of bases not matched to a gene: 7. The CDR3 runs 16 residues. The CDR3 sequence is CASSWGTGGREETQYF. Written as DNA, the CDR3 is TGTGCCAGCAGTTGGGGGACAGGGGGTCGGGAAGAGACCCAGTACTTC.

This rearrangement joins TRBV28 to TRBJ1-2; D unclear. The CDR3 extends over 11 amino acids. Germline loops: CDR1 MDHEN, CDR2 SYDVKM. Deletions cut 11 bases from V and 2 bases from J, with 9 bases between. DNA for the CDR3: TGTGCCGCATCCGGGAACTATGGCTACACCTTC. It specifies CAASGNYGYTF.

The rearrangement links TRBV20-1 to TRBJ1-5; 7 nucleotides agree with TRBD1. CDR1 DFQATT and CDR2 SNEGSKA come from the germline V gene (reference sequence). The CDR3 contains 15 residues. With 3 bases clipped from V and 6 bases from J, the junction kept 11 bases outside the gene matches. This chain's CDR3 is CSASYHGTEGQPQHF. CDR3 bases: TGCAGTGCTAGTTATCACGGGACAGAGGGTCAGCCCCAGCATTTT.

The table lists this clone with a few counts. The rearrangement joins TRBV6-2 or TRBV6-3 to TRBJ2-7, with TRBD1 matching over 8 bases. This CDR3 contains 14 residues. Unmatched junction bases numbered 4, after V lost 4 bases and J lost 2 bases. CDR1 and CDR2 (germline): MNHEY, SVGEGT. The CDR3 protein is CASSSLDRAYEQYF. CDR3 sequence (DNA): TGTGCCAGCAGTTCCCTGGACAGGGCCTACGAGCAGTACTTC.

The chain has TRBV29-1 and TRBJ2-5, with D hard to call. V lost 4 bases, J lost 1 base, and 10 bases lay in between. The V gene's germline CDR1 is SQVTM and CDR2 ANQGSEA. This CDR3 has 13 amino acids. The CDR3 is CSVVTVPQETQYF. CDR3 coding DNA: TGCAGCGTTGTCACGGTACCCCAAGAGACCCAGTACTTC.

V usage is TRBV5-1 and J usage is TRBJ2-5; the match to TRBD2 covers 12 bases. The germline gives CDR1 SGHRS, CDR2 YFSETQ. V was pared by 4 bases and J by 5 bases, with 9 bases of the junction left unmatched. CDR3 size: 16 residues. Here the CDR3 DNA reads TGCGCCAGCAGCAGAATCCTAGCGGGGGGGCAGGAGACCCAGTACTTC. The encoded protein is CASSRILAGGQETQYF.

This rearrangement joins TRBV11-2 to TRBJ2-2; 7 bases agree with TRBD1. This CDR3 contains 15 residues. Trimming at V came to 4 bases and at J to 3 bases, leaving 5 bases not matched to a gene. Germline V CDR1 and CDR2: SGHAT, FQNNGV. The CDR3 sequence: CASSSRTGYTGELFF. The CDR3 DNA is TGTGCCAGCAGCTCCCGGACAGGTTACACCGGGGAGCTGTTTTTT.

The gene calls are TRBV4-2 and TRBJ1-5; TRBD1 matches 8 bases. V shed 3 bases and J 3 bases; nucleotides not matched to a gene: 4. Germline V lookup: CDR1 LGHNA, CDR2 YNFKEQ. This CDR3 has 15 amino acids. The CDR3 DNA sequence: TGTGCCAGCAGCCAGGGACAGGAATTCAATCAGCCCCAGCATTTT. This sequence encodes CASSQGQEFNQPQHF.

J is TRBJ2-5 and V is TRBV5-6; 7 bases fit TRBD2. The CDR3 spans 13 residues. V trimming: 3 bases; J trimming: 7 bases; junction bases outside the gene matches: 6. The germline V gene has CDR1 SGHDT and CDR2 YYEEEE. CDR3 DNA: TGTGCCAGCAGCTACGGGACGGGAGGGACCCAGTACTTC. Amino acids: CASSYGTGGTQYF.

The chain joins TRBV6-4 to TRBJ2-1, with a weak D call TRBD1 (5 bases). Germline-derived CDR1 and CDR2 are MRHNA and SNTAGT. This CDR3 comprises 13 residues. Trimming left V 0 bases short and J 8 bases short, with 8 bases between. The CDR3 DNA follows: TGTGCCAGCAGTGACTCAGGGGCTCATGAGCAGTTCTTC. Translation: CASSDSGAHEQFF.

The chain joins TRBV3-1 (or the pseudogene TRBV3-2) to TRBJ1-3; D is unclear. CDR3 length: 17 residues. Germline loops: CDR1 LGHDT, CDR2 YNNKEL (reference sequence). Deletions cut 0 bases from V and 0 bases from J, with 12 bases between. CDR3 DNA sequence: TGTGCCAGCAGCCAAGAGTTCTCACGTAGCTCTGGAAACACCATATATTTT. Translating gives CASSQEFSRSSGNTIYF.

The chain carries TRBV6-6 and TRBJ1-2; no firm D call. The germline V gene encodes CDR1 MNHNY and CDR2 SVGAGI (reference sequence). V lost 10 bases and J lost 2, with 11 bases in between. The length of the CDR3 is 12 residues. The CDR3: CATSTGNYGYTF. The CDR3 nucleotides are TGTGCCACCTCAACGGGGAACTATGGCTACACCTTC.

This chain connects TRBV13 to TRBJ2-7; TRBD2 might be the D (6 bases). The V end lost 8 bases, the J end lost 5 bases, and 16 bases lay between the germline ends. Looked up from germline, CDR1 is PRHDT and CDR2 is FYEKMQ (reference sequence). The CDR3 length is 13 residues. This CDR3 is CASLRGGGHEQYF. CDR3 nucleotides: TGTGCCAGCTTGCGGGGAGGCGGCCACGAGCAGTACTTC.

The V call is TRBV7-3, the J call TRBJ2-1; TRBD2 agrees at 8 bases. Germline V gene sequence: CDR1 SGHTA, CDR2 FQGTGA. V shed 5 bases, J shed 5 bases, and the junction held 5 bases outside the gene matches. This CDR3 spans 14 amino acids. CDR3 region: CASSPVAGNNEQFF. The CDR3 region has the DNA TGTGCCAGCAGCCCGGTAGCGGGAAACAATGAGCAGTTCTTC.

This clone was seen only a few times. The J gene is TRBJ2-1, the V gene TRBV7-6, with 9 bases aligning to TRBD2. CDR1 and CDR2 from the germline V gene are SGHVS and FNYEAQ. The CDR3 consists of 16 residues. With 2 bases clipped from V and 9 bases from J, the junction kept 11 bases outside the gene matches. The CDR3 bases are TGTGCCAGCAGCTTAAGGTCCCTAGCGGGGTCGAGTGAGCAGTTCTTC. Protein: CASSLRSLAGSSEQFF.

The chain is built from TRBV7-9 and TRBJ1-1; the match to TRBD1 covers 8 bases. The CDR3 has 16 amino acids. The V segment lost 5 bases and the J segment 4 bases; nucleotides outside the gene matches: 12. Germline values: CDR1 SEHNR, CDR2 FQNEAQ (reference sequence). The CDR3 reads CASSDTIQGVRTEAFF. DNA for the CDR3: TGTGCCAGCAGCGACACTATACAGGGGGTACGCACTGAAGCTTTCTTT.

J is TRBJ2-2 and V is TRBV5-1; D is unclear. Germline V gene sequence: CDR1 SGHRS, CDR2 YFSETQ. The CDR3 is 16 amino acids. Between the trimmed V and J ends, which lost 1 base and 0 bases, there was a span of 10 bases. CDR3 in amino acids: CASSLLSPSNTGELFF. The CDR3, as DNA: TGCGCCAGCAGCTTGCTTTCCCCCTCGAACACCGGGGAGCTGTTTTTT. Full variable domain (outside the CDR3, taken from reference TRBV5-1 and TRBJ2-2): KAGVTQTPRYLIKTRGQQVTLSCSPISGHRSVSWYQQTPGQGLQFLFEYFSETQRNKGNFPGRFSGRQFSNSRSEMNVSTLELGDSALYLCASSLLSPSNTGELFFGEGSRLTVL.

The CDR3 is CANRGQGTDEQYF. CDR3 DNA: TGTGCCAACCGGGGACAGGGGACCGACGAGCAGTACTTC. This chain joins TRBV10-3 and TRBJ2-7, with 10 bases aligning to TRBD1. The germline gives CDR1 ENHRY, CDR2 SYGVKD. There are 13 residues in the CDR3. V shed 10 bases and J 5 bases; nucleotides not matched to a gene: 8.

The CDR3 nucleotides are TGTGCCAGCAGTTACTCGACAGGATTCAATGAGCAGTTCTTC. Amino acids: CASSYSTGFNEQFF. The J gene is TRBJ2-1, the V gene TRBV6-6, with D perhaps matching TRBD1 (6 bases). Trimming shortened V by 0 bases and J by 6 bases, and 9 bases separated the two germline ends. This CDR3 has 14 amino acids. CDR1 is MNHNY and CDR2 is SVGAGI in the germline V gene (reference sequence).